Below are 21 T cell receptor beta chains sequenced from a single sample in a study of metastatic and nonmetastatic thyroid tumors. Via MiXCR, TCRdb re-called the PCR reads. The sample yields approximately 40,000 clones, around 21% seen once. Each patient came to thyroid surgery without any prior treatment (of any kind). Sequenced input: blood. These receptor sequences come from a female donor with papillary thyroid cancer or a benign thyroid nodule (not recorded which). Some clones in this sample may be carry-over from other donors' samples.

This clone was recorded at least ten times. The genes are TRBV7-8 and TRBJ1-1; 7 bases align to TRBD1. The germline V gene has CDR1 SGHVS and CDR2 FQNEAQ. The V segment lost 5 bases and the J segment 7 bases; nucleotides outside the gene matches: 10. This CDR3 contains 14 residues. CDR3 protein: CASSLGTASIEAFF. The CDR3 region has the DNA TGTGCCAGCAGCCTAGGGACAGCCTCAATTGAAGCTTTCTTT.

This clone is labeled as medium-sized (0.01 to 0.1%). The chain has TRBV6-5 and TRBJ1-2; 9 positions match TRBD1. The germline V gene has CDR1 MNHEY and CDR2 SVGAGI. With 2 bases clipped from V and 4 bases from J, the junction kept 5 bases outside the gene matches. CDR3 length: 15 amino acids. The CDR3 is CASSYHHRGLYGYTF. CDR3 bases: TGTGCCAGCAGTTACCACCACAGGGGGCTCTATGGCTACACCTTC.

This clone was seen ten or more times. The chain is built from TRBV12-3 or TRBV12-4 and TRBJ2-1; perhaps TRBD2 as D (6 bases). CDR3 length: 12 amino acids. Trimming pared 7 bases from V and 13 bases from J, leaving 17 bases between. The DNA of the CDR3 is TGTGCCAGCACAAGATCACGGGACTCCCAGTTCTTC. Translated, it gives CASTRSRDSQFF.

This clone turned up a few times. A much more abundant neighbour one base away suggests this may be a read error. The identical CDR3 is also encoded by other nucleotide sequences in the sample. This chain connects TRBV7-6 to TRBJ2-1; D is possibly TRBD1 (6 bases). This CDR3 is built from 13 residues. Germline V gives CDR1 SGHVS, CDR2 FNYEAQ. CDR3 nucleotides: TGTGCCAGCAGCTCTTGGACAGACAATGAACAGTTCTTC. It specifies CASSSWTDNEQFF.

Concerning this clone itself: This sequence may be a read error, since a much larger clone differs from it by one base. This chain connects TRBV20-1 to TRBJ1-1; D is undetermined. V lost 3 bases and J lost 6, with 8 bases in between. Germline V gene sequence: CDR1 DFQATT, CDR2 SNEGSKA (reference sequence). There are 11 residues in the CDR3. CDR3 sequence (DNA): TGCAGTGCTAGTTGGGGTCCTGAAGCTTTCTTT. Translated, it gives CSASWGPEAFF.

This clone is medium-sized in the sample. The chain employs TRBV6-2 or TRBV6-3 and TRBJ1-6; possibly TRBD1 for D (5 bases). Germline CDR1 MNHEY, CDR2 SVGEGT. CDR3 length: 12 amino acids. Trimming cost V 8 bases and J 9 bases, with 11 bases left between them. The CDR3 here is CASCLGGSPLHF. DNA of the CDR3: TGTGCCAGCTGCCTGGGGGGTTCACCCCTCCACTTT.

On this clone itself: At one boundary the junction diverges from the germline segment, which might be a read error. This sequence joins TRBV10-2 and TRBJ1-2; no clear D. Germline values: CDR1 WSHSY, CDR2 SAAADI. The CDR3 totals 13 residues. The CDR3 DNA follows: TGCGCCAGTAGTGATGACCTCTCCTATGGCCACACCTTC. This encodes CASSDDLSYGHTF.

This clone occurred a few times. The V call is TRBV6-1, the J call TRBJ1-2; TRBD1 matches 8 bases. CDR1 is MNHNS, CDR2 SASEGT, per germline. V shed 6 bases and J 4 bases; nucleotides not matched to a gene: 13. The length of the CDR3 is 16 residues. CDR3 DNA: TGTGCCAGCAGCACGATGGGACAGGCCTCCGGCTATGGCTACACCTTC. Residues: CASSTMGQASGYGYTF.

This clone was observed at least ten times. The V and J genes are TRBV4-1 and TRBJ2-2, with TRBD2 identical over 14 bases. This CDR3 comprises 17 residues. The germline V gene encodes CDR1 MGHRA and CDR2 YSYEKL. Trimming removed 4 bases from V and 7 bases from J; junction bases left unmatched: 8. The CDR3 DNA follows: TGCGCCAGCAGCCCCCGACTAGCGGGAGGGATTGACGGGGAGCTGTTTTTT. It specifies CASSPRLAGGIDGELFF.

This clone was counted many times. The rearrangement uses TRBV20-1 and TRBJ1-1, with TRBD1 matching over 9 bases. From germline, CDR1 is DFQATT and CDR2 SNEGSKA (reference sequence). This CDR3 has 15 amino acids. Losses at the gene ends were 0 bases for V and 1 base for J; bases not matched to a gene: 3. The DNA for the CDR3 is TGCAGTGCTAGAGATCCGGGACAGGGGAACACTGAAGCTTTCTTT. It encodes CSARDPGQGNTEAFF.

This clone was seen ten or more times. This rearrangement joins TRBV7-6 to TRBJ1-5; maybe TRBD1 (5 bases). CDR1 is SGHVS, CDR2 FNYEAQ, per germline. The CDR3 has 14 amino acids. The V gene lost 1 base and the J gene lost 9 bases, with 13 bases spanning the gap. Here the CDR3 reads CASSLGRDGAPQHF. The CDR3 DNA follows: TGTGCCAGCAGCTTAGGGCGGGATGGGGCGCCCCAGCATTTT.

The CDR3 loop is CALSIGPHAEQYF. CDR3 sequence (DNA): TGTGCCCTGAGTATCGGTCCCCATGCCGAGCAGTACTTC. V and J are TRBV30 and TRBJ2-7; unclear D gene. Per germline, CDR1 GTSNPN and CDR2 SVGIG (reference sequence). The length of the CDR3 is 13 residues. The V end lost 8 bases, the J end lost 6 bases, and 20 bases lay between the germline ends. Using reference TRBV30 and TRBJ2-7 for the parts outside the CDR3, the full variable domain is SQTIHQWPATLVQPVGSPLSLECTVEGTSNPNLYWYRQAAGRGLQLLFYSVGIGQISSEVPQNLSASRPQDRQFILSSKKLLLSDSGFYLCALSIGPHAEQYFGPGTRLTVT.

This clone was detected many times. The chain carries TRBV6-4 and TRBJ2-3, with TRBD1 matching 10 bases. Trimming at V came to 1 base and at J to 4 bases, leaving 2 bases not matched to a gene. From germline, CDR1 is MRHNA and CDR2 SNTAGT. This CDR3 is 15 amino acids long. CDR3 DNA: TGTGCCAGCAGTGACTTGGGACAGGGGCCAGATACGCAGTATTTT. It is translated as CASSDLGQGPDTQYF.

With regard to this clone: This could be a read error, since a much larger clone is one nucleotide away. Other DNA sequences of this sample code for an identical CDR3. The chain couples TRBV29-1 to TRBJ2-5; 15 bases are a match to TRBD2. The CDR3 is made up of 17 amino acids. The germline V gene encodes CDR1 SQVTM and CDR2 ANQGSEA. Trimming took 4 bases from V and 1 from J; bases not matched to a gene: 7. The CDR3 is CSVAGTSGRPPQETQYF. CDR3 nucleotide sequence: TGCAGCGTTGCTGGGACTAGCGGGAGGCCCCCCCAAGAGACCCAGTACTTC.

This clone was detected many times. This chain connects TRBV9 to TRBJ1-6; 7 nucleotides match TRBD1. The CDR3 length is 15 residues. Unmatched junction bases numbered 4, after V lost 0 bases and J lost 7 bases. In germline, CDR1 is SGDLS, CDR2 YYNGEE. The CDR3 loop reads CASSVDGQANSPLHF. The CDR3, as DNA: TGTGCCAGCAGCGTAGATGGACAGGCGAATTCACCCCTCCACTTT.

This clone was counted ten times or more. Different DNA sequences within this sample yield the same CDR3. This CDR3 is CASSLEGTESYEQYF. In nucleotides, the CDR3 is TGTGCCAGCAGCTTAGAAGGGACAGAATCCTACGAGCAGTACTTC. The chain carries TRBV11-3 and TRBJ2-7; 7 nucleotides agree with TRBD1. Germline values: CDR1 SGHNT, CDR2 YENEEA. This CDR3 is 15 amino acids long. The V and J ends lost 0 bases and 1 base, in that order; junction bases with no gene match: 3. Full variable domain (remainder filled in from reference TRBV11-3 and TRBJ2-7): EAGVVQSPRYKIIEKKQPVAFWCNPISGHNTLYWYLQNLGQGPELLIRYENEEAVDDSQLPKDRFSAERLKGVDSTLKIQPAELGDSAVYLCASSLEGTESYEQYFGPGTRLTVT.

This clone was seen ten or more times. V and J are TRBV30 and TRBJ1-1, with D perhaps TRBD1 (5 bases). The CDR3 runs to 16 residues. Looked up from germline, CDR1 is GTSNPN and CDR2 is SVGIG (reference sequence). V dropped 3 bases and J dropped 0 bases, with 17 bases sitting between them. The DNA of the CDR3 is TGTGCCTGGAGAAAAGCAGGGTTATATTTGAACACTGAAGCTTTCTTT. It encodes CAWRKAGLYLNTEAFF.

By share of the sample, this clone is medium-sized (0.01 to 0.1%). This sequence joins TRBV6-1 and TRBJ2-7; D not certain. Germline V gives CDR1 MNHNS, CDR2 SASEGT. V lost 7 bases, J lost 5 bases, and 9 bases lay in between. The CDR3 runs to 11 residues. CDR3 in amino acids: CASMLGNEQYF. The CDR3 DNA is TGTGCCAGCATGCTAGGAAACGAGCAGTACTTC.

Ten or more counts support this clone. The chain joins TRBV10-3 to TRBJ2-3, with TRBD2 matching over 13 bases. Germline CDR1 is ENHRY and CDR2 is SYGVKD. The CDR3 covers 15 residues. The ends lost 8 bases at V and 5 bases at J; junction bases unmatched: 7. The CDR3 spells CAIGTSGNRGDTQYF. In nucleotides, the CDR3 is TGTGCCATCGGGACTAGCGGGAACCGTGGAGATACGCAGTATTTT.

The chain employs TRBV18 and TRBJ2-7; no definite D call. The CDR3 consists of 14 residues. The V end was cut by 1 base, the J end by 0 bases, with 7 bases between. The V gene's germline CDR1 is KGHSH and CDR2 LQKENI. The CDR3 protein is CASSPQTASYEQYF. CDR3 in DNA: TGTGCCAGCTCACCACAGACTGCCTCCTACGAGCAGTACTTC.

This clone showed up just a few times. The rearrangement uses TRBV6-1 and TRBJ2-7, with 7 bases matching TRBD1. With 7 bases clipped from V and 4 bases from J, the junction kept 10 bases outside the gene matches. This CDR3 has 14 residues. CDR1 MNHNS and CDR2 SASEGT come from the germline V gene. CDR3 nucleotide sequence: TGTGCCAGCAACCAAGGGGGACAGTTTTACGAGCAGTACTTC. Its translation: CASNQGGQFYEQYF.